This T cell receptor beta chain was observed in a study of shared clonotypes between healthy human individuals (dated by TCRdb to the early 2020s). Some background on the complete study: Three men and two women, aged 18 to 49 years, made up the cohort. Per donor, three plates each were used for CD4 naive and CD4 memory, two for CD8 naive, and one for CD8 memory. Blood TCR repertoires of five healthy adults were deeply sequenced to estimate repertoire size and the extent of clonotype sharing between individuals. Libraries were prepared and TCR repertoires were sequenced by different laboratories using diverse techniques, in order to increase sequencing depth and limit assay-specific biases. Between about 0.9 and 9 billion PBMCs per donor were obtained by leukapheresis. General conclusions and limits of the study: Compared with non-shared clonotypes, clonotypes shared by all four sorted-subset donors had higher generation probabilities. The small number of donors limited the genetic and exposure-history diversity represented. Rarefaction of sorted-subset datasets indicated incomplete sequencing despite the large sequencing depth. Approximately 5% of naive CD4, roughly 3.5% of naive CD8, approximately 2% of memory CD4, and around 0.42% of memory CD8 clonotypes were shared across a handful of donors. Naive subsets generally had larger estimated clonotype richness than memory subsets. Sampling was limited to blood, and TCR repertoires in tissue likely differ from TCR repertoires in blood. Pairwise subsampling indicated that sequencing depth was expected to affect the degree of clonotype sharing among donors.

V and J lose 3 bases and 7 bases, and a span of 6 bases separates them. Counted from cysteine to phenylalanine, this CDR3 has 12 amino acids. Only CDR3 DNA remains: 36 bases, in frame from the first base. CDR1 and CDR2 are drawn from the germline V gene (reference sequence): MNHEY, SMNVEV. Points on this clone: Its antigen has not been determined. The sample holds no much larger clone one base away, and base qualities are not on file. Other DNA sequences in the same sample also yield this CDR3.

CD8 naive samples were CD45RO-negative cells positively selected for CCR7, giving a CD45RA+CCR7+ population that excluded TemRA cells. The donors were healthy, HIV-negative adults who had no recently reported acute infections or vaccinations. All donors were Caucasian adults living in Nashville, Tennessee, USA. After blood collection by leukapheresis, PBMCs were isolated using Ficoll-Histopaque density gradient centrifugation and then cryopreserved in the vapor phase of liquid nitrogen. Purity and quantity of every magnetically sorted T cell population were checked by analytical flow cytometry. Genomic DNA was isolated from each sorted fraction and quantified by UV absorbance on a Nanodrop 2000c. Using the deep immunoSEQ assay, multiplex PCR amplified TCR CDR3 regions from genomic DNA. Genomic DNA extracted from each cell subset was distributed evenly over all wells of several immunoSEQ 96-well plates, and each plate served as one replicate. Each replicate PCR for sorted subsets received 200 ng genomic DNA, equal to roughly 30,000 T cell genomes. Purified libraries were quantified with a Qubit 3.0 fluorometer, sized on a Bioanalyzer 2100, and re-quantified with the KAPA Library Quantification kit. Each immunoSEQ 96-well plate was sequenced on its own single-read 150-cycle Illumina NextSeq 550 flow cell. The paper's processing steps were these. The immunoSEQ output contained only junctional sequences without quality scores, so filtering could not match that applied to full-length reads. To assign V/J genes and CDR3, sequences were annotated using PyIR, a Python wrapper for IgBLAST v1.9, with IMGT germline references. Any read was removed if the V/J assignment was weak (E-value above 1e-6), the CDR3 was missing, or the read contained stop codons, out-of-frame junctions, or ambiguous translated residues. A V3J clonotype was defined by an identical inferred V gene, J gene, and CDR3 amino acid sequence. To compute the percentage overlap between repertoires, the number of shared unique clonotypes was divided by the size of the smaller repertoire. Three approaches were used to assess repertoire richness: RTK rarefaction, the Chao1 estimator, and Recon v2.1 estimates of unobserved clonotypes. Generation probabilities for all TCRbeta clonotypes obtained by the gDNA method from a few donors were computed using OLGA. This is the immuneACCESS table as TCRdb keeps it, with only in-frame sequences that have V and J called. A part of the clones is gone; compared with another copy, unresolved V genes explain less than half, and the rest is unexplained. The V and J calls and the clone size are those of that table, but D and trimming were determined from the DNA. The sample table records about 680,000 clones; approximately 90% of these occur just once. The top ten hold approximately 25% of the sample.

The rearrangement combines TRBV27 with TRBJ1-4, with TRBD1 as a weak D call on 5 bases. The TCR was taken from a man aged 25-45 years in good health. What was sequenced was naive CD8+ T cells sorted from blood. Interpreted using the paper, the cell subset or site label stands for: CD45RA+CCR7+. The CDR3 region reads CASSLGGEKLFF. The nucleotide sequence is given as TGTGCCAGCAGTTTGGGGGGTGAAAAACTGTTTTTT.